A single sample gave rise to the 22 T cell receptor beta chains below, sequenced in a study of Graves' ophthalmopathy and Graves' hyperthyroidism. RNA served as the template for amplifying TCR beta CDR3 regions. Second-round multiplex PCR followed a first-round RT-PCR using HTBI primers. One entry per CDR3 protein results from TCRdb running MiXCR on the multiplex PCR reads. The data hold about half a million distinct CDR3 sequences, with about 15% observed a single time. The specimen was blood. These receptors came from a woman in her twenties or thirties with Graves' ophthalmopathy.

This clonotype was recorded many times. This chain joins TRBV5-5 and TRBJ2-7; maybe TRBD2 (6 bases). In germline, CDR1 is SGHKS, CDR2 YYEKEE (reference sequence). The CDR3 spans 13 residues. Trimming removed 3 bases from V and 5 bases from J, with 12 bases in between. CDR3 protein: CASSSVAGNEQYF. In DNA, the CDR3 is TGTGCCAGCAGCTCAGTGGCGGGGAACGAGCAGTACTTC.

This clonotype was counted ten times or more. The V and J genes are TRBV2 and TRBJ2-6; D is possibly TRBD2 (6 bases). The CDR3 runs to 15 residues. CDR1 is SNHLY and CDR2 is FYNNEI in the germline V gene. The V end lost 4 bases, the J end lost 2 bases, and 9 bases lay between the germline ends. The CDR3 is CASSGSGAGANVLTF. The CDR3 DNA reads as TGTGCCAGCAGTGGTTCGGGGGCTGGGGCCAACGTCCTGACTTTC. The full variable domain, with the rest looked up from reference TRBV2 and TRBJ2-6, is EPEVTQTPSHQVTQMGQEVILRCVPISNHLYFYWYRQILGQKVEFLVSFYNNEISEKSEIFDDQFSVERPDGSNFTLKIRSTKLEDSAMYFCASSGSGAGANVLTFGAGSRLTVL.

There are many counts of this clonotype. The chain combines TRBV27 with TRBJ2-7; D might be TRBD1 (6 bases). CDR1 MNHEY and CDR2 SMNVEV come from the germline V gene (reference sequence). Between the trimmed V and J ends, which lost 1 base and 0 bases, there was a span of 10 bases. This CDR3 is 15 amino acids long. DNA for the CDR3: TGTGCCAGCAGTTTATGGAGGACAGCCTCCTACGAGCAGTACTTC. Encoded protein: CASSLWRTASYEQYF.

This clonotype was picked up a small number of times. The chain combines TRBV11-1 with TRBJ2-2, with 10 bases fitting TRBD1. Germline V gives CDR1 SGHAT, CDR2 FQDESV (reference sequence). V trimming: 5 bases; J trimming: 6 bases; junction bases outside the gene matches: 18. This CDR3 spans 19 amino acids. CDR3 DNA: TGTGCCAGCAGCCATCGTCTTTGGGGGACAGGGGACGTACCCGGGGAGCTGTTTTTT. Translating gives CASSHRLWGTGDVPGELFF.

This clonotype appeared a few times. V gene TRBV3-1 combines with J gene TRBJ2-7; possibly TRBD1 for D (5 bases). V lost 3 bases to trimming and J lost 7 bases, with 22 bases between them. CDR1 LGHDT and CDR2 YNNKEL come from the germline V gene (reference sequence). CDR3 length equals 16 residues. The CDR3 loop reads CASSQGYGATPGEQYF. The CDR3 DNA follows: TGTGCCAGCAGCCAGGGCTATGGGGCAACTCCCGGGGAGCAGTACTTC.

This clonotype came up many times. The chain employs TRBV10-3 and TRBJ2-7; TRBD2 might be the D (6 bases). Germline CDR1 is ENHRY and CDR2 is SYGVKD. The length of the CDR3 is 14 residues. Trimming shortened V by 4 bases and J by 0 bases, and 10 bases separated the two germline ends. The DNA of the CDR3 is TGTGCCATCAGTGGTGCGGGGAGCTCCTACGAGCAGTACTTC. Translating gives CAISGAGSSYEQYF.

Notes on this clonotype: It may be a read error: a sequence one base away is much more abundant. The rearrangement joins TRBV4-1 to TRBJ1-2; possible D gene TRBD1, 5 bases. Trimming shortened V by 5 bases and J by 6 bases, and 19 bases separated the two germline ends. This CDR3 comprises 15 residues. CDR1 is MGHRA and CDR2 is YSYEKL in the germline V gene. The CDR3 is CASSLSRGSGDGYTF. The CDR3 DNA sequence: TGCGCCAGCAGCTTATCGCGGGGGTCAGGCGATGGCTACACCTTC.

This rearrangement joins TRBV5-2 to TRBJ2-2; the D call of TRBD2 is as the table states it, not checked on the DNA. TRBV5-2 is described as a pseudogene. This CDR3 has 19 residues. The CDR3 bases are TGTGCCAGCAACCTGGCGTCTAGCGGGAGACGGGGTCTAACCGGGGAGCTGTTTTTT. Its translation: CASNLASSGRRGLTGELFF.

This clonotype was seen more than once but under ten times. V is TRBV11-2 and J is TRBJ2-7; D possibly matches TRBD1 or TRBD2 (5 bases each). This CDR3 contains 15 residues. Trimming cost V 2 bases and J 5 bases, with 16 bases left between them. Germline CDR1 reads SGHAT; CDR2 reads FQNNGV. The CDR3 sequence is CASSLSGAGRNEQYF. CDR3 sequence (DNA): TGTGCCAGCAGCTTAAGTGGCGCAGGGAGAAACGAGCAGTACTTC.

This chain joins TRBV27 and TRBJ2-7; D gene uncertain. The V gene lost 0 bases and the J gene lost 6 bases, with 9 bases spanning the gap. The germline V gene has CDR1 MNHEY and CDR2 SMNVEV (reference sequence). CDR3 length: 13 amino acids. The CDR3 DNA reads as TGTGCCAGCAGTTTATCGTACGGCCTCGAGCAGTACTTC. Translation: CASSLSYGLEQYF.

This clonotype was counted at least ten times. The chain joins TRBV13 to TRBJ1-1, with 12 nucleotides matching TRBD1. The V gene's germline CDR1 is PRHDT and CDR2 FYEKMQ (reference sequence). V gave up 6 bases and J gave up 3 bases; unmatched junction bases: 8. CDR3 length: 16 amino acids. CDR3 nucleotide sequence: TGTGCCAGCAGTAGGGACAGGGGGCTTCTGGACACTGAAGCTTTCTTT. Translated, it gives CASSRDRGLLDTEAFF.

In nucleotides, the CDR3 is TGTGCCAGCAGTTTAGTTACAGTTCGGGGATACGAGCAGTACTTC. Protein product: CASSLVTVRGYEQYF. The rearrangement uses TRBV28 and TRBJ2-7, with D perhaps matching TRBD2 (5 bases). V was clipped by 2 bases and J by 4 bases, with 15 bases between them. The CDR3 runs to 15 residues. The germline V gene encodes CDR1 MDHEN and CDR2 SYDVKM.

This clonotype came up many times. This chain uses TRBV6-1 with TRBJ2-5; 7 nucleotides line up with TRBD2. The CDR3 loop spans 12 amino acids. V gave up 8 bases and J gave up 4 bases; unmatched junction bases: 4. CDR1 MNHNS and CDR2 SASEGT come from the germline V gene. The CDR3 DNA is TGTGCCAGCGGGGAGGGCGTAGAGACCCAGTACTTC. Its translation: CASGEGVETQYF.

The chain recombines TRBV29-1 with TRBJ1-1; the D is unclear. V dropped 0 bases and J dropped 4 bases, with 15 bases sitting between them. The CDR3 covers 15 residues. CDR1 is SQVTM and CDR2 is ANQGSEA in the germline V gene. CDR3 in DNA: TGCAGCGTTGAAGATTTGGACCCGGTCATCACTGAAGCTTTCTTT. Residues: CSVEDLDPVITEAFF.

This clonotype came up many times. This chain uses TRBV6-2 or TRBV6-3 with TRBJ2-5; TRBD1 might be the D (6 bases). Germline CDR1 is MNHEY and CDR2 is SVGEGT. CDR3 length: 14 amino acids. V lost 7 bases to trimming and J lost 5 bases, with 17 bases between them. The chain's CDR3 is CASTHRVSGETQYF. CDR3 sequence (DNA): TGTGCCAGCACTCACAGGGTGTCGGGCGAGACCCAGTACTTC.

This sequence joins TRBV6-5 and TRBJ2-2; tentatively, D is TRBD2 (5 bases). The CDR3 consists of 13 residues. With 2 bases removed from V and 11 bases from J, the gap between germline ends came to 12 bases. Germline V gene data show CDR1 as MNHEY and CDR2 as SVGAGI. CDR3 in amino acids: CASSYGTAGELFF. In DNA, the CDR3 is TGTGCCAGCAGTTACGGTACGGCGGGCGAGCTGTTTTTT.

The J gene is TRBJ2-7, the V gene TRBV30; D gene ambiguous. The germline V gene has CDR1 GTSNPN and CDR2 SVGIG (reference sequence). This CDR3 contains 13 residues. V was shortened by 2 bases and J by 2 bases, with 10 bases between the two germline ends. The CDR3: CAWSLEIPYEQYF. The CDR3 region has the DNA TGTGCCTGGAGTCTAGAGATCCCCTACGAGCAGTACTTC.

J is TRBJ1-6 and V is TRBV18, with D possibly being TRBD1 (5 bases). The germline V gene has CDR1 KGHSH and CDR2 LQKENI. Deletions cut 4 bases from V and 11 bases from J, with 9 bases between. The CDR3 contains 12 residues. CDR3 nucleotides: TGTGCCAGCTCACGGGACGGGACACCCCTCCACTTT. Encoded protein: CASSRDGTPLHF. The whole variable domain, filled in from reference TRBV18 and TRBJ1-6, reads NAGVMQNPRHLVRRRGQEARLRCSPMKGHSHVYWYRQLPEEGLKFMVYLQKENIIDESGMPKERFSAEFPKEGPSILRIQQVVRGDSAAYFCASSRDGTPLHFGNGTRLTVT.

This clonotype was counted at least ten times. V usage is TRBV6-4 and J usage is TRBJ2-6, with 9 bases aligning to TRBD1. This CDR3 comprises 17 residues. The trim removed 6 bases at V and 2 bases at J, leaving 8 bases unmatched. Germline lookup yields CDR1 MRHNA and CDR2 SNTAGT. This CDR3 is CASSRDRVLAGANVLTF. DNA of the CDR3: TGTGCCAGCAGCCGGGACAGGGTTCTTGCTGGGGCCAACGTCCTGACTTTC.

This clonotype has a count of ten or more. The V call is TRBV28, the J call TRBJ2-7, with 7 bases identical to TRBD1. CDR3 size: 15 residues. The V gene's germline CDR1 is MDHEN and CDR2 SYDVKM. The V and J ends lost 5 bases and 2 bases, in that order; junction bases with no gene match: 9. CDR3 in amino acids: CASSADRVAAYEQYF. Here the CDR3 DNA reads TGTGCCAGCAGTGCCGACAGGGTTGCTGCCTACGAGCAGTACTTC. Full variable domain (missing parts from reference TRBV28 and TRBJ2-7): DVKVTQSSRYLVKRTGEKVFLECVQDMDHENMFWYRQDPGLGLRLIYFSYDVKMKEKGDIPEGYSVSREKKERFSLILESASTNQTSMYLCASSADRVAAYEQYFGPGTRLTVT.

The chain recombines TRBV6-5 with TRBJ2-7, with 7 bases that match TRBD2. V shed 2 bases and J 6 bases; nucleotides not matched to a gene: 7. The germline V gene encodes CDR1 MNHEY and CDR2 SVGAGI. This CDR3 spans 14 amino acids. The CDR3 loop reads CASSYIGRSGEQYF. As DNA, the CDR3 is TGTGCCAGCAGTTACATCGGGAGGTCGGGCGAGCAGTACTTC.

Note on this clonotype: This may be a read error, as it is one base from a much larger clone. The chain joins TRBV12-3 or TRBV12-4 to TRBJ2-2; the match to TRBD2 covers 11 bases. The CDR3 length is 16 residues. The V segment lost 5 bases and the J segment 5 bases; nucleotides outside the gene matches: 7. The CDR3: CASSIPLAGGTGELFF. DNA for the CDR3: TGTGCCAGCAGTATTCCCTTAGCGGGGGGGACCGGGGAGCTGTTTTTT.